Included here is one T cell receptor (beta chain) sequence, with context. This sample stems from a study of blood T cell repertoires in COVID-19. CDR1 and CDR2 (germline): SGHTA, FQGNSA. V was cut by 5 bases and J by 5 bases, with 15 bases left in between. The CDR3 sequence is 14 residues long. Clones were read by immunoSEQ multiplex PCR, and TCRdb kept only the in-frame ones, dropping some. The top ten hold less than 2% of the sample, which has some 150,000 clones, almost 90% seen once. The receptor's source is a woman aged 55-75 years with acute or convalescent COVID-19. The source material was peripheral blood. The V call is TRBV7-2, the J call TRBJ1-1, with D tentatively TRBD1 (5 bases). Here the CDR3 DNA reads TGTGCCAGCAGCCAAGCGGGGGGGGTTACTGAAGCTTTCTTT. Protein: CASSQAGGVTEAFF.